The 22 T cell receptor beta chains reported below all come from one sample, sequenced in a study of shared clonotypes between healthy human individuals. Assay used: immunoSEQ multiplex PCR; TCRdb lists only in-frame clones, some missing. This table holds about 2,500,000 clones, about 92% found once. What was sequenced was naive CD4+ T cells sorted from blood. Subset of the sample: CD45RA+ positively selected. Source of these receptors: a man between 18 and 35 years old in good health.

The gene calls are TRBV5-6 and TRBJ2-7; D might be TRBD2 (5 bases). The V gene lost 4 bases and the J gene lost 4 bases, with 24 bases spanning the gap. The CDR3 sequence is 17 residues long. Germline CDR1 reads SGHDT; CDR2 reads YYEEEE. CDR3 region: CASSPGVLELGNYEQYF. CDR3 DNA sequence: TGTGCCAGCAGCCCCGGGGTGCTCGAACTAGGCAATTACGAGCAGTACTTC.

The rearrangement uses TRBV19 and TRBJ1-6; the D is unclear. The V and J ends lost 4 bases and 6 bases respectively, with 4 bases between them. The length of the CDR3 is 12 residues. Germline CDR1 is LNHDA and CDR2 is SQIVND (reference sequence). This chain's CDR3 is CASSKTNSPLHF. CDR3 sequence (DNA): TGTGCCAGTAGTAAGACTAATTCACCCCTCCACTTT.

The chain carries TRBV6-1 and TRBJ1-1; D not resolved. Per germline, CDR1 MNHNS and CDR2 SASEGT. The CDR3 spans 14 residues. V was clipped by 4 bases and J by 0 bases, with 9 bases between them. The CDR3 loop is CASSANTLNTEAFF. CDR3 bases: TGTGCCAGCAGTGCAAACACCCTGAACACTGAAGCTTTCTTT.

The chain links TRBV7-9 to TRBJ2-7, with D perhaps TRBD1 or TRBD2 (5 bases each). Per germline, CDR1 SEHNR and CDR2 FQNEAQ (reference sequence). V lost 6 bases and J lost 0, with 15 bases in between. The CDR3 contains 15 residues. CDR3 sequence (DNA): TGTGCCAGCAGATCCCTACGGGGCAGCTCCTACGAGCAGTACTTC. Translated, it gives CASRSLRGSSYEQYF.

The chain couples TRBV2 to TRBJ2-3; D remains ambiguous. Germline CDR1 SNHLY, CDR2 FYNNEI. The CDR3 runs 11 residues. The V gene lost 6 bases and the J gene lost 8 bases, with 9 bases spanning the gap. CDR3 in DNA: TGTGCCAGCAGCCCGATTTTTACGCAGTATTTT. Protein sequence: CASSPIFTQYF.

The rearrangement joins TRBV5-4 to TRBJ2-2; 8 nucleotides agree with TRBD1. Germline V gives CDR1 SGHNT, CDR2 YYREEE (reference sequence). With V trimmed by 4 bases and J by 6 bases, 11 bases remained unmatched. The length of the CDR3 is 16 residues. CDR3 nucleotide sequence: TGTGCCAGCAGCACATTAACGGGACAGGTGGCCGGGGAGCTGTTTTTT. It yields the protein CASSTLTGQVAGELFF. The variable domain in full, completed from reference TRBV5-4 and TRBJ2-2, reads ETGVTQSPTHLIKTRGQQVTLRCSSQSGHNTVSWYQQALGQGPQFIFQYYREEENGRGNFPPRFSGLQFPNYSSELNVNALELDDSALYLCASSTLTGQVAGELFFGEGSRLTVL.

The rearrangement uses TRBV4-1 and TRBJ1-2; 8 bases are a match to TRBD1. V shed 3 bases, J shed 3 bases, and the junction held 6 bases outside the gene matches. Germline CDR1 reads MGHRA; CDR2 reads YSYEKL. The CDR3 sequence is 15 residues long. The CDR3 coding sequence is TGCGCCAGCAGCCATACCGACAGGGGCGACTATGGCTACACCTTC. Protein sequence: CASSHTDRGDYGYTF.

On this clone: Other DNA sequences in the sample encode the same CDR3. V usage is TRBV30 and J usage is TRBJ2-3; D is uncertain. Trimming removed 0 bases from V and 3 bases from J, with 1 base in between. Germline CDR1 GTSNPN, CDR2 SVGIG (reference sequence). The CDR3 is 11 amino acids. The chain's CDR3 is CAWSVTDTQYF. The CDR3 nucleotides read TGTGCCTGGAGTGTTACAGATACGCAGTATTTT.

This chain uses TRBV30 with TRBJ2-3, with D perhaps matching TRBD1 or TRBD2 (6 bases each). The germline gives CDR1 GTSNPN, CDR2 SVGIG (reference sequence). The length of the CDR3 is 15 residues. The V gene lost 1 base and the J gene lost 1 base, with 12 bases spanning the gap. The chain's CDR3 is CAWSGGARGTDTQYF. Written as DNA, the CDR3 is TGTGCCTGGAGTGGGGGGGCGCGCGGCACAGATACGCAGTATTTT.

CDR3 nucleotide sequence: TGTGCCAGCAGCCCGTCGGGTGGGCCCCAGTACTTC. As protein: CASSPSGGPQYF. The rearrangement uses TRBV7-9 and TRBJ2-5, with D uncertain. This CDR3 is built from 12 residues. V was clipped by 5 bases and J by 9 bases, with 13 bases between them. Germline CDR1 and CDR2: SEHNR and FQNEAQ (reference sequence).

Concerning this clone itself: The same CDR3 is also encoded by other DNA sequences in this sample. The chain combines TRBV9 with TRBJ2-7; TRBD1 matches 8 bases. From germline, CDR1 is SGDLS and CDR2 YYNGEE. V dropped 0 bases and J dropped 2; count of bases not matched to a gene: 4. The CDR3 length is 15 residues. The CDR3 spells CASSVEAGGAYEQYF. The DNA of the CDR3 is TGTGCCAGCAGCGTAGAGGCAGGGGGCGCCTACGAGCAGTACTTC.

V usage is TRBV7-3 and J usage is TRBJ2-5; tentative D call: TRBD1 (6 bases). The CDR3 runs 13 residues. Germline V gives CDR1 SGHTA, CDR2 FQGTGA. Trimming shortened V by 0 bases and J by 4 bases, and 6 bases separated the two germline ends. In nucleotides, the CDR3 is TGTGCCAGCAGCTTAACAGGGGGAGAGACCCAGTACTTC. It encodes CASSLTGGETQYF.

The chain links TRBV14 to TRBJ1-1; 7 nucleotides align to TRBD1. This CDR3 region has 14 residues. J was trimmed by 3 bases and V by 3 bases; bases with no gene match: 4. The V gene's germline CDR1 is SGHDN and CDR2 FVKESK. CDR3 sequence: CASSHQGGHTEAFF. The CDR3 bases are TGTGCCAGCAGCCACCAGGGGGGTCACACTGAAGCTTTCTTT.

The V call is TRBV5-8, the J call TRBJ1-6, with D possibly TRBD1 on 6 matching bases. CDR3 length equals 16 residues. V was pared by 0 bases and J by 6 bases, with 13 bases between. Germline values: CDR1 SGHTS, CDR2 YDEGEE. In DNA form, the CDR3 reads TGTGCCAGCAGCTTGGACAGGGTTTGGTCTAATTCACCCCTCCACTTT. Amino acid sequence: CASSLDRVWSNSPLHF.

The CDR3 region has the DNA TGCAGCGTTGACCTCCCTGACAGCTATGGCTACACCTTC. Amino acids: CSVDLPDSYGYTF. This chain uses TRBV29-1 with TRBJ1-2, with D possibly TRBD1 on 5 matching bases. Germline-derived CDR1 and CDR2 are SQVTM and ANQGSEA. Deletions cut 3 bases from V and 4 bases from J, with 12 bases between. There are 13 residues in the CDR3. Together with reference TRBV29-1 and TRBJ1-2, the CDR3 gives the full variable domain: SAVISQKPSRDICQRGTSLTIQCQVDSQVTMMFWYRQQPGQSLTLIATANQGSEATYESGFVIDKFPISRPNLTFSTLTVSNMSPEDSSIYLCSVDLPDSYGYTFGSGTRLTVV.

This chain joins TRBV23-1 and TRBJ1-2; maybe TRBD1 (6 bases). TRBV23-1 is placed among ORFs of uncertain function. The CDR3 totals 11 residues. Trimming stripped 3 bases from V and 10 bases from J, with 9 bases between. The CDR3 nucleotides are TGCGCCAGCAGTCAGGACAGCGACTACACCTTC. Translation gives CASSQDSDYTF.

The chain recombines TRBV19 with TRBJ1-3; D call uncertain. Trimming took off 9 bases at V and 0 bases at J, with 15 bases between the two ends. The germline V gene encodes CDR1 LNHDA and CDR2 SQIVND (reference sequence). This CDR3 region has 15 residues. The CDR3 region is CASRGGYYSGNTIYF. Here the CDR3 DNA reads TGTGCCAGCCGGGGAGGTTATTACTCTGGAAACACCATATATTTT.

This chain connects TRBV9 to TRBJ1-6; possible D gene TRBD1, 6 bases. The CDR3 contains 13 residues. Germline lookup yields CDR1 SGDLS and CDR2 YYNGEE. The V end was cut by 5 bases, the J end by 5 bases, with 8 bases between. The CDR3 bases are TGTGCCAGCAGGGGGGCAGATAATTCACCCCTCCACTTT. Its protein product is CASRGADNSPLHF. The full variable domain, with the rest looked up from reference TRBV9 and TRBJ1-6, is DSGVTQTPKHLITATGQRVTLRCSPRSGDLSVYWYQQSLDQGLQFLIQYYNGEERAKGNILERFSAQQFPDLHSELNLSSLELGDSALYFCASRGADNSPLHFGNGTRLTVT.

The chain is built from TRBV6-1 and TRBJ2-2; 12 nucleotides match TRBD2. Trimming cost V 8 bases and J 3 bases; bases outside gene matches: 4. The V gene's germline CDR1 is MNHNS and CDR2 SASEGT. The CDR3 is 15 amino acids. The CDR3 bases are TGTGCCAGCCCTAGCGGGGGGGTGGACACCGGGGAGCTGTTTTTT. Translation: CASPSGGVDTGELFF.

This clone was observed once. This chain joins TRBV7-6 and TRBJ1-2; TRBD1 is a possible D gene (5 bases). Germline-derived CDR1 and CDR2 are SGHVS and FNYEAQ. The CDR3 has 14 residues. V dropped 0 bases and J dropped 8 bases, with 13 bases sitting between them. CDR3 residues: CASSLAFGGDGYTF. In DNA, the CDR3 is TGTGCCAGCAGCTTAGCTTTCGGGGGTGACGGCTACACCTTC.

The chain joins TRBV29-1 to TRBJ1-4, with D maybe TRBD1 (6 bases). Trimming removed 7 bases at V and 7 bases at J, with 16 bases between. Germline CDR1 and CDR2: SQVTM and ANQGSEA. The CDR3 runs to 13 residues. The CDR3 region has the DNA TGCAGCGGTAGCCAGGGGTCAGGTGAAAAACTGTTTTTT. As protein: CSGSQGSGEKLFF.

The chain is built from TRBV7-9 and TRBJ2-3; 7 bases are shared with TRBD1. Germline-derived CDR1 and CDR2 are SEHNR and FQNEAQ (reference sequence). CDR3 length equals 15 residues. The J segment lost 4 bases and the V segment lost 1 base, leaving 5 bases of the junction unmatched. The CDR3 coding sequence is TGTGCCAGCAGCTTAGAGGGGGCGAGGGCAGATACGCAGTATTTT. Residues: CASSLEGARADTQYF. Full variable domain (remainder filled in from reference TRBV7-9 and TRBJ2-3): DTGVSQNPRHKITKRGQNVTFRCDPISEHNRLYWYRQTLGQGPEFLTYFQNEAQLEKSRLLSDRFSAERPKGSFSTLEIQRTEQGDSAMYLCASSLEGARADTQYFGPGTRLTVL.